This T cell receptor beta chain was found in a study of blood T cells in healthy people across ages. The study's findings and limits: Older age coincided with a roughly linear decline in TCR beta diversity per million T cells.

The donors, healthy Caucasians from Russia, were aged about 6 to 90. Through a sample-barcoded 5' primer and a J-beta primer mix, a second PCR was run for about 6 to 11 cycles. TCRdb re-derived calls from the 5' RACE reads in MiXCR, one entry per CDR3 protein. The sample lists some 760,000 distinct CDR3 sequences, 20% to 25% occurring once. As regards this clonotype: What it recognizes is unknown.

These records were also assigned to another study, of T cells of mothers and their children. That work contributes: Donation was provided by three healthy Caucasian mothers along with their six children. Whether pairs are related or unrelated, thymic selection shapes their TCR recombination output in much the same way.

The TCR originated in a boy younger than 18 in good health. The sequencing sample was made of blood.

The CDR3 sequence is CAISTYRASYEQYF. The DNA of the CDR3 is TGTGCCATCAGTACTTATCGGGCCTCCTACGAGCAGTACTTC. The chain uses TRBV10-3 and TRBJ2-7, with D uncertain. V was pared by 5 bases and J by 0 bases, with 11 bases between. The CDR3 length is 14 residues. Germline V lookup: CDR1 ENHRY, CDR2 SYGVKD.